In this sample, the clone carrying this TCR beta chain turned up many times. J lost 1 base, V lost 4 bases, and 5 bases had no gene match. The CDR3 sequence is 16 residues long. The germline CDR1 and CDR2 sequences are LGHNT and FRNRAP. As to time point: newly diagnosed GD, antithyroid drugs for less than 3 months. From PBMCs, RNA was extracted and then used to make the TCR library. Approximately 10-milliliter peripheral blood samples went into EDTA tubes. The sample belongs to a study of regulatory T cells in long-lasting Graves disease. About the study: Graves' cases, newly diagnosed, had used antithyroid drugs under 3 months.

The TCR beta library used iRepertoire HTBI primers with Arm-PCR amplification of CDR3. TCRdb fed the multiplex PCR reads into MiXCR, producing one record per CDR3 protein. The sample records about 320,000 distinct CDR3 sequences, roughly 18% being singletons. The sequencing here drew on peripheral blood mononuclear cells (PBMCs), taken at new diagnosis, from a patient treated with antithyroid drugs. The chain couples TRBV12-5 to TRBJ2-2, with 8 bases fitting TRBD1. The receptor was isolated from a female donor with Graves disease. The CDR3 region has the DNA TGTGCTAGTGGTTGGACCGGGACAGGGAACACCGGGGAGCTGTTTTTT. It codes for CASGWTGTGNTGELFF.